Listed here are 23 T cell receptor beta chains from one sample, sequenced in a study of OX40 agonist ivuxolimab in advanced cancers. The data were produced by immunoSEQ multiplex PCR, yet TCRdb's version contains in-frame clones alone and is incomplete. The sample consists of 30,000 to 45,000 clones, around 84% of them appearing once. Specimen: CD4+ or CD8+ T cells sorted from blood, collected in a trial of the OX40 agonist ivuxolimab. These receptor sequences come from an adult with an advanced solid tumor such as melanoma, head and neck, liver or kidney cancer.

The chain links TRBV14 to TRBJ2-3; 14 bases map to TRBD2. Germline trimming cut 2 bases from V and 0 bases from J; bases unmatched to any gene: 4. The CDR3 totals 18 residues. Germline V gene sequence: CDR1 SGHDN, CDR2 FVKESK. The CDR3 region is CASSQRRLAGGSTDTQYF. For the CDR3, the DNA is TGTGCCAGCAGCCAAAGGAGACTAGCGGGAGGGAGCACAGATACGCAGTATTTT.

V and J are TRBV25-1 and TRBJ2-3, with D perhaps matching TRBD1 (6 bases). The CDR3 is 15 amino acids. V lost 5 bases, J lost 0 bases, and 12 bases lay in between. CDR1 is MGHDK, CDR2 SYGVNS, per germline. In nucleotides, the CDR3 is TGTGCCAGCAGTTCTACAGGGCATAGCACAGATACGCAGTATTTT. The encoded protein is CASSSTGHSTDTQYF.

On this clone itself: The junction and the germline gene differ at one end; a read error may be behind it. The identical CDR3 is also encoded by other nucleotide sequences in the sample. This chain connects TRBV19 to TRBJ2-5; possibly TRBD2 for D (5 bases). This CDR3 has 11 residues. CDR1 is LNHDA and CDR2 is SQIVND in the germline V gene (reference sequence). CDR3 in DNA: TGTGCCAGTAGGATGGGAGAGACTCAGTACTTC. Translated, it gives CASRMGETQYF.

The genes are TRBV7-9 and TRBJ1-5, with D unresolved. V lost 1 base and J lost 4, with 5 bases in between. From germline, CDR1 is SEHNR and CDR2 FQNEAQ (reference sequence). The CDR3 covers 13 residues. The CDR3 reads CASSLGPNQPQHF. CDR3 nucleotide sequence: TGTGCCAGCAGCTTAGGTCCTAATCAGCCCCAGCATTTT. The whole variable domain, remainder taken from reference TRBV7-9 and TRBJ1-5, is DTGVSQNPRHKITKRGQNVTFRCDPISEHNRLYWYRQTLGQGPEFLTYFQNEAQLEKSRLLSDRFSAERPKGSFSTLEIQRTEQGDSAMYLCASSLGPNQPQHFGDGTRLSIL.

This clone was found once. The gene calls are TRBV7-9 and TRBJ2-5; 9 bases are a match to TRBD1. This CDR3 contains 15 residues. V trimming: 3 bases; J trimming: 3 bases; junction bases outside the gene matches: 5. Germline values: CDR1 SEHNR, CDR2 FQNEAQ (reference sequence). This CDR3 reads CASSFSGTGKETQYF. The CDR3 DNA follows: TGTGCCAGCAGCTTTTCCGGGACAGGGAAAGAGACCCAGTACTTC. Supplemented by reference TRBV7-9 and TRBJ2-5, the full variable domain reads DTGVSQNPRHKITKRGQNVTFRCDPISEHNRLYWYRQTLGQGPEFLTYFQNEAQLEKSRLLSDRFSAERPKGSFSTLEIQRTEQGDSAMYLCASSFSGTGKETQYFGPGTRLLVL.

This clone was seen a single time. The chain combines TRBV5-1 with TRBJ2-4, with 7 bases lining up with TRBD2. Trimming took 0 bases from V and 4 from J; bases not matched to a gene: 1. This CDR3 comprises 14 residues. Germline CDR1 SGHRS, CDR2 YFSETQ. DNA for the CDR3: TGCGCCAGCAGCTTGGGAGCGGGGAAAAACATTCAGTACTTC. Translating gives CASSLGAGKNIQYF.

The chain joins TRBV9 to TRBJ2-5; D gene ambiguous. Trimming stripped 0 bases from V and 2 bases from J, with 8 bases between. The CDR3 sequence is 14 residues long. CDR1 and CDR2 (germline): SGDLS, YYNGEE. CDR3 in amino acids: CASSVDPEQETQYF. DNA of the CDR3: TGTGCCAGCAGCGTAGACCCAGAGCAAGAGACCCAGTACTTC.

V usage is TRBV5-1 and J usage is TRBJ1-1; D call uncertain. From germline, CDR1 is SGHRS and CDR2 YFSETQ. This CDR3 is built from 16 residues. Trimming left V 3 bases short and J 0 bases short, with 15 bases between. CDR3 loop: CASSSLLDGMNTEAFF. Written as DNA, the CDR3 is TGCGCCAGCAGCTCCCTACTGGACGGCATGAACACTGAAGCTTTCTTT.

V usage is TRBV1 and J usage is TRBJ2-1. TRBV1 is labeled a pseudogene. CDR3 length equals 13 residues. The CDR3 nucleotides are TGCACCAGCAGCCGCTTACCGTACAATGAGCAGTTCTTC. It is translated as CTSSRLPYNEQFF.

This chain connects TRBV18 to TRBJ2-3, with D tentatively TRBD1 (6 bases). Trimming removed 4 bases from V and 5 bases from J, with 10 bases in between. CDR1 is KGHSH and CDR2 is LQKENI in the germline V gene. This CDR3 has 13 amino acids. The CDR3 DNA reads as TGTGCCAGCTCACTTACAGGGAAAGATACGCAGTATTTT. It specifies CASSLTGKDTQYF.

J is TRBJ1-3 and V is TRBV6-5; D is perhaps TRBD1 (5 bases). V was clipped by 2 bases and J by 0 bases, with 8 bases between them. This CDR3 contains 15 residues. Germline V gene lookup returns CDR1 MNHEY and CDR2 SVGAGI. The CDR3 nucleotides read TGTGCCAGCAGTTACGAGGGGAGCTCTGGAAACACCATATATTTT. This codes for CASSYEGSSGNTIYF.

This clone was detected a few times. This chain links TRBV5-1 with TRBJ2-3, with D perhaps TRBD1 (7 bases). Deletions cut 4 bases from V and 6 bases from J, with 15 bases between. This CDR3 region has 14 residues. The V gene's germline CDR1 is SGHRS and CDR2 YFSETQ. The CDR3 DNA follows: TGCGCCAGCAGCCAGGGGGGCGTGAGGGATACGCAGTATTTT. This codes for CASSQGGVRDTQYF.

This clone showed up just a few times. V and J are TRBV7-3 and TRBJ2-5; D is unclear. The CDR3 contains 11 residues. Germline loops: CDR1 SGHTA, CDR2 FQGTGA. V was clipped by 1 base and J by 3 bases, with 0 bases between them. The chain's CDR3 is CASSLKETQYF. CDR3 coding DNA: TGTGCCAGCAGCTTAAAAGAGACCCAGTACTTC.

This chain links TRBV18 with TRBJ1-3; weak D call: TRBD1 (5 bases). V lost 1 base, J lost 1 base, and 17 bases lay in between. From germline, CDR1 is KGHSH and CDR2 LQKENI. The CDR3 runs to 18 residues. CDR3 nucleotides: TGTGCCAGCTCACCACGTCTCGGCGGGGGGACGTCTGGAAACACCATATATTTT. Amino acid sequence: CASSPRLGGGTSGNTIYF.

The CDR3 protein is CASSLDSNQPQHF. The CDR3 DNA sequence: TGTGCCAGCAGCTTAGATAGCAATCAGCCCCAGCATTTT. The chain combines TRBV7-2 with TRBJ1-5; D call uncertain. V lost 1 base, J lost 0 bases, and 1 base lay in between. The V gene's germline CDR1 is SGHTA and CDR2 FQGNSA. This CDR3 region has 13 residues.

The table lists this clone with a count of one. V usage is TRBV19 and J usage is TRBJ1-4; possible D gene TRBD1, 5 bases. This CDR3 is built from 17 residues. Germline values: CDR1 LNHDA, CDR2 SQIVND (reference sequence). Trimming cost V 5 bases and J 4 bases, with 20 bases left between them. DNA of the CDR3: TGTGCCAGTAGTGGGGCCGCGAGGGGCGCGCTTAATGAAAAACTGTTTTTT. Protein product: CASSGAARGALNEKLFF.

The chain carries TRBV4-1 and TRBJ2-1, with TRBD2 matching 8 bases. The length of the CDR3 is 17 residues. Looked up from germline, CDR1 is MGHRA and CDR2 is YSYEKL. V was pared by 0 bases and J by 4 bases, with 8 bases of the junction left unmatched. Here the CDR3 DNA reads TGCGCCAGCAGCCAAGATCTTGTACTAGCGGTGTACAATGAGCAGTTCTTC. Encoded protein: CASSQDLVLAVYNEQFF.

This clone was picked up a small number of times. This chain joins TRBV2 and TRBJ2-2; TRBD1 matches 10 bases. With 10 bases clipped from V and 4 bases from J, the junction kept 9 bases outside the gene matches. The CDR3 has 15 residues. Germline V gene sequence: CDR1 SNHLY, CDR2 FYNNEI. The chain's CDR3 is CATSSGTGATGELFF. DNA of the CDR3: TGTGCCACATCCTCCGGGACAGGGGCCACCGGGGAGCTGTTTTTT.

The chain couples TRBV30 to TRBJ1-1, with TRBD1 as a possible D gene (6 bases). V was pared by 5 bases and J by 1 base, with 11 bases between. CDR3 length: 13 residues. Germline lookup yields CDR1 GTSNPN and CDR2 SVGIG (reference sequence). The CDR3 DNA reads TGTGCCTGGCTGGGGGGCGAGAACACTGAAGCTTTCTTT. It encodes CAWLGGENTEAFF. Full variable domain (rest looked up from reference TRBV30 and TRBJ1-1): SQTIHQWPATLVQPVGSPLSLECTVEGTSNPNLYWYRQAAGRGLQLLFYSVGIGQISSEVPQNLSASRPQDRQFILSSKKLLLSDSGFYLCAWLGGENTEAFFGQGTRLTVV.

V gene TRBV12-5 combines with J gene TRBJ2-1; D is possibly TRBD2 (5 bases). Trimming removed 0 bases at V and 10 bases at J, with 22 bases between. From germline, CDR1 is LGHNT and CDR2 FRNRAP. The CDR3 spans 17 residues. The CDR3 here is CASGLVLGDSTHSEQFF. The CDR3 nucleotides read TGTGCTAGTGGTTTGGTACTAGGAGACTCCACACACTCCGAGCAGTTCTTC.

V gene TRBV18 combines with J gene TRBJ1-2; TRBD1 matches at 10 bases. This CDR3 contains 17 residues. Germline lookup yields CDR1 KGHSH and CDR2 LQKENI. Trimming took 5 bases from V and 4 from J; bases not matched to a gene: 13. CDR3 loop: CASSFRQGASLPYGYTF. DNA for the CDR3: TGTGCCAGCTCATTCCGACAGGGGGCTTCCCTCCCCTATGGCTACACCTTC.

The chain is built from TRBV14 and TRBJ2-3; D not resolved. Trimming removed 3 bases at V and 2 bases at J, with 6 bases between. Germline loops: CDR1 SGHDN, CDR2 FVKESK. The CDR3 is 13 amino acids. The CDR3 DNA reads as TGTGCCAGCAGCCAGGCTTTCACAGATACGCAGTATTTT. Its translation is CASSQAFTDTQYF.

This chain links TRBV5-1 with TRBJ2-5; 15 bases map to TRBD2. Germline CDR1 and CDR2: SGHRS and YFSETQ. V gave up 4 bases and J gave up 2 bases; unmatched junction bases: 6. This CDR3 region has 17 residues. CDR3 sequence: CASSPVGLAGGQETQYF. The CDR3, as DNA: TGCGCCAGCAGCCCGGTGGGACTAGCGGGAGGTCAAGAGACCCAGTACTTC.